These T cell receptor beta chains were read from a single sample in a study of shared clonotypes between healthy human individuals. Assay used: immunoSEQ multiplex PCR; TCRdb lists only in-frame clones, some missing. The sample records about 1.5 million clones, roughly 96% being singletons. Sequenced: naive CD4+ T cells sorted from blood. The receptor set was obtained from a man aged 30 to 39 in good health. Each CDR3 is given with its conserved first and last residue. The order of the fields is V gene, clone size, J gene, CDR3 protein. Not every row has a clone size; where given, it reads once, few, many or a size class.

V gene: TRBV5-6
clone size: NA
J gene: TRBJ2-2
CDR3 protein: CASSLVGGTGELFF

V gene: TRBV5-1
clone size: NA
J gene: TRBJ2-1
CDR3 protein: CASSLQTSDYNEQFF

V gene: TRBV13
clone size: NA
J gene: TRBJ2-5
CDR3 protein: CASSFSMQGTQYF

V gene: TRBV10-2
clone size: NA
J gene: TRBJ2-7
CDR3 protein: CASSKIAEYEQYF

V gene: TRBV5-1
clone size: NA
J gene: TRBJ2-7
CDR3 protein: CASSLASRDTYEQYF

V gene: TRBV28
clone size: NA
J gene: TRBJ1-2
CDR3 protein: CASSPGQGARGYTF

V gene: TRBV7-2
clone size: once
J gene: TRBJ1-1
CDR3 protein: CASSVRDRGPLNTEAFF

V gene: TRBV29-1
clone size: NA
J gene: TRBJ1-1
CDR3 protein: CSVERVLSPEAFF

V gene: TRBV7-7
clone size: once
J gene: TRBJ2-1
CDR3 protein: CASSLVAGGSEQFF

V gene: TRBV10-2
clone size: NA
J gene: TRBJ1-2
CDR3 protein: CASGGSERRGNYGYTF

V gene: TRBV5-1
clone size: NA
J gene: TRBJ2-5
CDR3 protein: CASSLYQRETQYF

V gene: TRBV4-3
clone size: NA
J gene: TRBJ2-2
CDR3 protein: CASSSIGQGRVVTGELFF

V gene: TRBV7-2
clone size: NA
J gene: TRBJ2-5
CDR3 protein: CASRSGLGGETQYF

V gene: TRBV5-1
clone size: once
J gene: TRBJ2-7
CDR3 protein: CASSLAGLSVGYEQYF

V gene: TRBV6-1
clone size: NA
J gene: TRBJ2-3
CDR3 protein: CASSAPPGSQYF

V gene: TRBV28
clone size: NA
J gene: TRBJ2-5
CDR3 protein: CASTPPRVQETQYF